This TCR beta chain was identified in a study of blood T cells in healthy people across ages. Study results and caveats: In older individuals, TCR beta diversity per million T cells was lower, falling roughly linearly with age.

Donors were healthy Caucasian individuals from Russia aged about 6 to 90. PCR was performed a second time for roughly 7 to 12 cycles using a sample-barcoded 5' primer and a J-beta primer mix. TCRdb re-analysed the 5' RACE reads in MiXCR, keeping a single row per CDR3 protein. The sample shows 750,000 to 950,000 distinct CDR3 sequences, approximately 53% of them seen only once. Concerning this clonotype itself: Its specificity is unknown.

CDR3 size: 13 residues. The germline V gene has CDR1 SGHTA and CDR2 FQGNSA. The V and J genes are TRBV7-2 and TRBJ2-1; 7 nucleotides line up with TRBD2. Sequenced input: blood. The sequence was obtained from an older man in good health. CDR3 coding DNA: TGTGCTACCGGGACTACCGGCAACAATGAGCAGTTCTTC. The encoded protein is CATGTTGNNEQFF.